Shown below are 24 T cell receptor beta chains from a single sample sequenced in a study of T-cell reconstitution after alpha-beta-depleted transplantation in children. Researchers prepared the TCRbeta library using unique molecular identifiers, the study reports. Each CDR3 protein is one row after TCRdb ran MiXCR on the PCR reads. The sample has 490,000 or so distinct CDR3 sequences, around 12% seen once. Sequencing was performed on PBMCs from the stem cell graft donor, taken from the stem cell graft. The source of these receptors is a human donor who donated a stem cell graft to a child with combined immunodeficiency.

This clonotype came up a few times. This chain connects TRBV20-1 to TRBJ2-2, with a tentative D call TRBD1 (6 bases). There are 16 residues in the CDR3. V gave up 0 bases and J gave up 6 bases, with 17 bases separating them. The germline V gene encodes CDR1 DFQATT and CDR2 SNEGSKA (reference sequence). The CDR3 sequence: CSARDQWGRGAGELFF. Written as DNA, the CDR3 is TGCAGTGCTAGAGATCAATGGGGGCGTGGGGCCGGGGAGCTGTTTTTT.

This clonotype was seen many times. This sequence joins TRBV12-3 or TRBV12-4 and TRBJ2-2, with D perhaps matching TRBD1 (6 bases). The CDR3 extends over 14 amino acids. V dropped 6 bases and J dropped 1 base, with 9 bases sitting between them. The CDR3 loop is CASRPGQNTGELFF. CDR3 DNA sequence: TGTGCCAGCAGGCCGGGACAGAACACCGGGGAGCTGTTTTTT.

This clonotype occurred many times. J is TRBJ2-2 and V is TRBV10-3; D gene uncertain. The CDR3 runs 15 residues. Germline CDR1 ENHRY, CDR2 SYGVKD. V was trimmed by 3 bases and J by 0 bases, leaving 8 bases between them. CDR3 amino acids: CAISEWSANTGELFF. CDR3 nucleotide sequence: TGTGCCATCAGTGAATGGTCCGCGAACACCGGGGAGCTGTTTTTT.

V gene TRBV18 combines with J gene TRBJ2-3, with D perhaps TRBD1 (6 bases). V lost 2 bases and J 3 bases, leaving 9 bases between the germline ends. Germline V gene lookup returns CDR1 KGHSH and CDR2 LQKENI. The CDR3 has 14 amino acids. The CDR3 bases are TGTGCCAGCTCACCAGAGGGACAAACAGATACGCAGTATTTT. Protein product: CASSPEGQTDTQYF.

This chain connects TRBV7-9 to TRBJ2-1; 7 bases line up with TRBD2. The CDR3 sequence is 16 residues long. Trimming at V came to 5 bases and at J to 1 base, leaving 8 bases not matched to a gene. Germline lookup yields CDR1 SEHNR and CDR2 FQNEAQ (reference sequence). The CDR3 spells CASSITGGLSYNEQFF. The CDR3 nucleotides are TGTGCCAGCAGCATTACGGGGGGACTGTCCTACAATGAGCAGTTCTTC.

This clonotype was found many times. The chain couples TRBV12-3 or TRBV12-4 to TRBJ2-2, with D perhaps TRBD2 (5 bases). This CDR3 contains 12 residues. Trimming took off 7 bases at V and 7 bases at J, with 10 bases between the two ends. CDR3 DNA: TGTGCCAGCACGCAGGCGGGCGGGGAGCTGTTTTTT. As protein: CASTQAGGELFF.

This chain joins TRBV7-2 and TRBJ2-3, with D possibly matching TRBD2 (7 bases). The CDR3 runs to 17 residues. V lost 5 bases to trimming and J lost 1 base, with 19 bases between them. In germline, CDR1 is SGHTA, CDR2 FQGNSA. CDR3 bases: TGTGCCAGCAGCCGGAGTGGAGGGGGGGTAGGCACAGATACGCAGTATTTT. It specifies CASSRSGGGVGTDTQYF.

The rearrangement joins TRBV27 to TRBJ1-2; D gene uncertain. Germline CDR1 reads MNHEY; CDR2 reads SMNVEV (reference sequence). Trimming shortened V by 0 bases and J by 4 bases, and 6 bases separated the two germline ends. CDR3 size: 13 residues. This CDR3 is CASSLSKTYGYTF. In DNA form, the CDR3 reads TGTGCCAGCAGTTTATCCAAGACCTATGGCTACACCTTC.

This clonotype was seen a few times. The gene calls are TRBV5-4 and TRBJ2-5; the match to TRBD2 covers 8 bases. CDR3 length equals 14 residues. Germline trimming cut 3 bases from V and 5 bases from J; bases unmatched to any gene: 6. Germline values: CDR1 SGHNT, CDR2 YYREEE (reference sequence). The CDR3 DNA sequence: TGTGCCAGCAGCTCGAAGAGCGGGGGTGAGACCCAGTACTTC. Amino acids: CASSSKSGGETQYF.

This clonotype was counted a few times. The genes are TRBV10-3 and TRBJ2-2; TRBD2 aligns across 8 bases. This CDR3 comprises 16 residues. Germline CDR1 and CDR2: ENHRY and SYGVKD. V was clipped by 5 bases and J by 3 bases; unmatched bases: 8. CDR3 in DNA: TGTGCCATCAGTCGAGCGGGAGAGCTTTACACCGGGGAGCTGTTTTTT. Protein sequence: CAISRAGELYTGELFF.

This clonotype was picked up many times. The genes are TRBV28 and TRBJ2-5; 15 bases match TRBD2. The germline gives CDR1 MDHEN, CDR2 SYDVKM. This CDR3 is built from 16 residues. The ends lost 5 bases at V and 4 bases at J; junction bases unmatched: 5. Written as DNA, the CDR3 is TGTGCCAGCAGTCCGGGACTAGCGGGGGGAGGAGAGACCCAGTACTTC. This codes for CASSPGLAGGGETQYF. Based on the CDR3 plus reference TRBV28 and TRBJ2-5, the full variable domain is DVKVTQSSRYLVKRTGEKVFLECVQDMDHENMFWYRQDPGLGLRLIYFSYDVKMKEKGDIPEGYSVSREKKERFSLILESASTNQTSMYLCASSPGLAGGGETQYFGPGTRLLVL.

V usage is TRBV7-9 and J usage is TRBJ2-3; the D gene is possibly TRBD1 (7 bases). Germline values: CDR1 SEHNR, CDR2 FQNEAQ (reference sequence). The CDR3 is 14 amino acids. The germline V and J ends were trimmed by 8 bases and 8 bases, with 20 bases remaining between them. The CDR3 DNA reads as TGTGCCAGCGCGGAGGGGGCGACTCGCAGTACGCAGTATTTT. This gives the protein CASAEGATRSTQYF.

This clonotype came up many times. This chain joins TRBV29-1 and TRBJ2-3; 7 nucleotides match TRBD1. The V and J ends lost 7 bases and 0 bases, in that order; junction bases with no gene match: 4. The CDR3 is made up of 13 amino acids. Germline lookup yields CDR1 SQVTM and CDR2 ANQGSEA. CDR3 sequence: CSGRDSSTDTQYF. CDR3 coding DNA: TGCAGCGGACGGGACAGCAGCACAGATACGCAGTATTTT.

The rearrangement links TRBV29-1 to TRBJ2-5; TRBD1 matches at 7 bases. The CDR3 length is 15 residues. V gave up 1 base and J gave up 2 bases; unmatched junction bases: 7. Germline values: CDR1 SQVTM, CDR2 ANQGSEA. CDR3 sequence reads: CSVEAGGRSQETQYF. The CDR3, as DNA: TGCAGCGTTGAAGCAGGGGGACGATCGCAAGAGACCCAGTACTTC.

The gene calls are TRBV5-1 and TRBJ1-1; D possibly corresponds to TRBD1 (6 bases). V was trimmed by 0 bases and J by 7 bases, leaving 10 bases between them. The germline CDR1 and CDR2 sequences are SGHRS and YFSETQ. The CDR3 is 13 residues long. For the CDR3, the DNA is TGCGCCAGCAGCTTGGCGGGGACACTTGAAGCTTTCTTT. It codes for CASSLAGTLEAFF.

This clonotype has at least ten counts. CDR3 in DNA: TGTGCCAGCAGCGCTAGGGGCCAGCGGGCCCAAGAGACCCAGTACTTC. Its protein is CASSARGQRAQETQYF. The V call is TRBV9, the J call TRBJ2-5; D perhaps matches TRBD2 (6 bases). V lost 3 bases and J lost 1, with 16 bases in between. In germline, CDR1 is SGDLS, CDR2 YYNGEE. This CDR3 spans 16 amino acids.

A remark on this clonotype: A single base separates this from a much larger clone, so it may be a read error. The rearrangement joins TRBV7-9 to TRBJ2-6; D is undetermined. Germline-derived CDR1 and CDR2 are SEHNR and FQNEAQ (reference sequence). This CDR3 has 16 amino acids. The CDR3 sequence: CASSLVFQSGTNVLTF. The DNA for the CDR3 is TGTGCCAGCAGCTTAGTGTTTCAGTCTGGGACCAACGTCCTGACTTTC.

This clonotype showed up just a few times. The chain uses TRBV5-1 and TRBJ2-7, with 10 nucleotides matching TRBD1. The V gene end was trimmed by 4 bases and the J gene end by 4 bases; junction bases not matched to a gene: 5. Germline values: CDR1 SGHRS, CDR2 YFSETQ. This CDR3 spans 14 amino acids. This chain's CDR3 is CASSNDRGPYEQYF. In DNA form, the CDR3 reads TGCGCCAGCAGCAACGACAGGGGGCCATACGAGCAGTACTTC.

This clonotype came up a few times. The gene calls are TRBV9 and TRBJ2-1; possibly TRBD1 for D (6 bases). CDR1 is SGDLS, CDR2 YYNGEE, per germline. The germline V and J ends were trimmed by 3 bases and 5 bases, with 9 bases remaining between them. The CDR3 is made up of 13 amino acids. The CDR3 nucleotides read TGTGCCAGCAGCGCCCGACAGGACAATGAGCAGTTCTTC. It codes for CASSARQDNEQFF.

Only a few counts were recorded for this clonotype. The chain recombines TRBV29-1 with TRBJ2-1; possibly TRBD1 for D (8 bases). Trimming removed 2 bases at V and 7 bases at J, with 21 bases between. The CDR3 has 16 amino acids. Germline V CDR1 and CDR2: SQVTM, ANQGSEA. CDR3 amino acids: CSVEPERDRPINEQFF. DNA for the CDR3: TGCAGCGTTGAACCCGAGCGGGACAGGCCCATAAATGAGCAGTTCTTC.

The V call is TRBV5-5, the J call TRBJ2-7; tentative D call: TRBD1 (6 bases). Between the trimmed V and J ends, which lost 1 base and 4 bases, there was a span of 15 bases. Germline CDR1 SGHKS, CDR2 YYEKEE (reference sequence). The CDR3 loop spans 15 amino acids. The CDR3 here is CASSLSQGQPYEQYF. The CDR3 region has the DNA TGTGCCAGCAGCTTGTCGCAGGGGCAGCCATACGAGCAGTACTTC.

In its sample, this clonotype was seen many times. The rearrangement links TRBV4-2 to TRBJ1-5, with D possibly matching TRBD1 (5 bases). The germline V gene has CDR1 LGHNA and CDR2 YNFKEQ. The CDR3 loop spans 14 amino acids. V was shortened by 1 base and J by 4 bases, with 8 bases between the two germline ends. The CDR3 is CASSQVGGNQPQHF. In nucleotides, the CDR3 is TGTGCCAGCAGCCAAGTTGGGGGGAATCAGCCCCAGCATTTT.

This sequence joins TRBV5-6 and TRBJ2-5; no clear D. Between the trimmed V and J ends, which lost 0 bases and 2 bases, there was a span of 14 bases. Germline V gene sequence: CDR1 SGHDT, CDR2 YYEEEE. This CDR3 comprises 16 residues. The CDR3 protein is CASSLASGRGQETQYF. CDR3 sequence (DNA): TGTGCCAGCAGCTTGGCCTCTGGACGTGGGCAAGAGACCCAGTACTTC.

This clonotype showed up just a few times. This chain joins TRBV29-1 and TRBJ2-5; D remains ambiguous. Trimming removed 2 bases from V and 6 bases from J, with 13 bases in between. The V gene's germline CDR1 is SQVTM and CDR2 ANQGSEA. CDR3 size: 13 residues. The CDR3 here is CSVEPRFVKTQYF. Here the CDR3 DNA reads TGCAGCGTTGAACCCCGATTTGTAAAGACCCAGTACTTC. Based on the CDR3 plus reference TRBV29-1 and TRBJ2-5, the full variable domain is SAVISQKPSRDICQRGTSLTIQCQVDSQVTMMFWYRQQPGQSLTLIATANQGSEATYESGFVIDKFPISRPNLTFSTLTVSNMSPEDSSIYLCSVEPRFVKTQYFGPGTRLLVL.